This TCR beta chain appears in the sequencing data of a study of blood T cell repertoires in COVID-19. Looking at the study overall: Samples representing acute and convalescent COVID-19 were sourced from the United States, Italy and Spain. In each case, the material was cDNA or gDNA derived from T cells, B-cell-depleted T cells, or PBMCs.

How the authors handled the data: Quantification of nucleated cells was approximated via reference gene primer amplification. Method: immunoSEQ multiplex PCR; TCRdb's copy keeps in-frame clones and lacks some. The V and J calls and clone size are taken from that table; D and trimming were inferred from the DNA. The table has about 120,000 clones, roughly 85% seen once. This clone appeared a few times. The receptor comes from a man older than 75 with acute or convalescent COVID-19. The material sequenced was peripheral blood.

The CDR3 region has the DNA TGTGCCAGCAGCTTAGAAGGAGACGAGGCCTACGAGCAGTACTTC. Translating gives CASSLEGDEAYEQYF. The chain uses TRBV13 and TRBJ2-7; D is undetermined. V was pared by 1 base and J by 2 bases, with 12 bases between. Looked up from germline, CDR1 is PRHDT and CDR2 is FYEKMQ (reference sequence). CDR3 length: 15 amino acids.